This T cell receptor (beta chain) was documented in a study of shared clonotypes between healthy human individuals. Spread over ten immunoSEQ deep assay plates, unsorted PBMC DNA underwent sequencing. Data came from immunoSEQ multiplex PCR; TCRdb stores just in-frame clones and leaves some out. The sample lists fewer than 600,000 clones, around three quarters occurring once. J was trimmed by 1 base and V by 1 base; bases with no gene match: 4. CDR1 is SGDLS and CDR2 is YYNGEE in the germline V gene. The CDR3 runs to 16 residues. This clone appeared a single time. J is TRBJ2-5 and V is TRBV9; 10 bases line up with TRBD2. The receptor's source is a woman between 40 and 55 years old in good health. Some clones in this sample may be carry-over from other donors' samples. The sample was PBMCs. This CDR3 is CASSVRGLAAQETQYF. The CDR3 nucleotides read TGTGCCAGCAGCGTACGCGGACTAGCGGCCCAAGAGACCCAGTACTTC.